The 8 T cell receptor beta chains given below trace back to one sample, sequenced in a study of T cells after yellow fever vaccination. Using its own MiXCR run on the 5' RACE reads, TCRdb lists one record per CDR3 protein. Altogether approximately 160,000 distinct CDR3 sequences are present, 7% to 10% being singletons, with the ten largest covering 35% to 40%. Sequences were derived from CD8+ T cells sorted from PBMCs, sampled 45 days after the yellow fever booster vaccination. All receptors derive from a man younger than 35 who received the YFV17D yellow fever vaccine.

V gene TRBV24-1 combines with J gene TRBJ1-5; D gene unclear. Germline CDR1 reads KGHDR; CDR2 reads SFDVKD. CDR3 size: 12 residues. V lost 3 bases and J lost 4, with 3 bases in between. The CDR3 region is CATSDMNQPQHF. For the CDR3, the DNA is TGTGCCACCAGTGATATGAATCAGCCCCAGCATTTT.

The sample holds a few counts of this clonotype. The genes are TRBV4-3 and TRBJ2-2; 7 nucleotides line up with TRBD1. CDR3 size: 16 residues. With V trimmed by 0 bases and J by 7 bases, 8 bases remained unmatched. Germline V gene sequence: CDR1 LGHNA, CDR2 YSLEER. CDR3 in amino acids: CASSQDGQGDGGELFF. CDR3 coding DNA: TGCGCCAGCAGCCAAGACGGGCAGGGGGATGGCGGGGAGCTGTTTTTT.

This clonotype was seen a handful of times. The chain uses TRBV5-1 and TRBJ1-2; 11 bases line up with TRBD1. This CDR3 spans 16 amino acids. Germline loops: CDR1 SGHRS, CDR2 YFSETQ. V trimming: 2 bases; J trimming: 8 bases; junction bases outside the gene matches: 11. CDR3 in amino acids: CASSFAGTGGSKGYTF. As DNA, the CDR3 is TGCGCCAGCAGCTTCGCAGGGACAGGGGGTTCAAAAGGCTACACCTTC.

This clonotype has more than one count but fewer than ten. J is TRBJ2-3 and V is TRBV27; 9 bases agree with TRBD1. Germline V gene data show CDR1 as MNHEY and CDR2 as SMNVEV (reference sequence). The junction had 6 bases not matched to a gene; V was cut back by 5 bases and J by 3 bases. The CDR3 is made up of 15 amino acids. This CDR3 is CASSNTGGRTDTQYF. CDR3 in DNA: TGTGCCAGCAGTAATACAGGGGGCCGGACAGATACGCAGTATTTT.

This clonotype was detected ten times or more. V usage is TRBV12-3 or TRBV12-4 and J usage is TRBJ2-5, with D possibly called TRBD1 or TRBD2 (5 bases each). V dropped 3 bases and J dropped 1 base, with 15 bases sitting between them. This CDR3 has 16 amino acids. The CDR3 sequence is CASSFLRVGGQETQYF. The CDR3 DNA reads TGTGCCAGCAGTTTCCTCAGGGTTGGAGGCCAAGAGACCCAGTACTTC.

In this sample, this clonotype turned up a few times. The V gene is TRBV29-1, the J gene TRBJ1-2; TRBD1 is a possible D gene (5 bases). Germline V lookup: CDR1 SQVTM, CDR2 ANQGSEA. The ends were cut back, 6 bases at V and 6 bases at J, with 14 bases in the middle. CDR3 length: 12 amino acids. The CDR3 region is CSVESGADGYTF. In nucleotides, the CDR3 is TGCAGCGTAGAAAGCGGGGCTGATGGCTACACCTTC.

This clonotype was counted between two and nine times. The chain joins TRBV15 to TRBJ2-7; 11 bases line up with TRBD2. Trimming took 1 base from V and 6 from J; bases not matched to a gene: 14. Germline loops: CDR1 LNHNV, CDR2 YYDKDF (reference sequence). This CDR3 is built from 18 residues. The CDR3 region is CATSRGSGGASEGIEQYV. CDR3 coding DNA: TGTGCCACCAGCAGAGGTAGCGGGGGGGCCTCCGAGGGTATCGAGCAGTACGTC.

This clonotype was seen a handful of times. The chain links TRBV7-6 to TRBJ2-7, with a possible D match to TRBD1 (6 bases). CDR3 size: 13 residues. V was cut by 7 bases and J by 0 bases, with 10 bases left in between. The germline V gene has CDR1 SGHVS and CDR2 FNYEAQ. DNA for the CDR3: TGTGCCAGCACCACAGGGAGCTCCTACGAGCAGTACTTC. It is translated as CASTTGSSYEQYF.